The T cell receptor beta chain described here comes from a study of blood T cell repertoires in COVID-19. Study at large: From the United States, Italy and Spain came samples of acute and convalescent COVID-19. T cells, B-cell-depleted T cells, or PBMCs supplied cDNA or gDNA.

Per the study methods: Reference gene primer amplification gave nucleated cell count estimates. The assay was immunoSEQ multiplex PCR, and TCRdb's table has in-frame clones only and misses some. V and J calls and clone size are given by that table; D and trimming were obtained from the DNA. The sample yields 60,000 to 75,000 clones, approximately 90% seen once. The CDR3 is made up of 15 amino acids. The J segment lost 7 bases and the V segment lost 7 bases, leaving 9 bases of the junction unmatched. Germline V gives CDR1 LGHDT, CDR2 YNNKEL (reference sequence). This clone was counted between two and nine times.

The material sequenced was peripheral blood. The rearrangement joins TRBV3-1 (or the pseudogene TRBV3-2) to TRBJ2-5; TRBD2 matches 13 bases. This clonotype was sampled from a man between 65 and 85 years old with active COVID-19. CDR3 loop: CASTLLAGGGGTQYF. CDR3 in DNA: TGTGCCAGCACCCTACTAGCGGGAGGGGGTGGGACCCAGTACTTC.